This entry features one TCR beta chain sequence. Each CDR3 protein gets one entry after TCRdb re-called the RT-PCR reads with MiXCR. The table lists hundreds of thousands of distinct CDR3 sequences, 14% of them singletons. This CDR3 has 17 residues. Germline V gene sequence: CDR1 SGHDN, CDR2 FVKESK. The ends lost 3 bases at V and 2 bases at J; junction bases unmatched: 10. The chain uses TRBV14 and TRBJ2-5, with TRBD2 matching 9 bases. The source of this sequence is a female donor in good health, serving as a healthy control. The sample taken for sequencing was memory CD4+ T cells from blood. The CDR3: CASSQEGPGLAQETQYF. DNA for the CDR3: TGTGCCAGCAGCCAGGAAGGGCCGGGACTAGCACAAGAGACCCAGTACTTC.